One sample yielded the 16 T cell receptor beta chains listed below, sequenced in a study of blood T cell repertoires in COVID-19. The table came from immunoSEQ multiplex PCR; TCRdb's copy has only in-frame clones and leaves some out. Counted here are 230,000 or so clones, about 88% occurring once; the ten biggest clones make up more than 2.5%. Sequencing used PBMCs or T cells enriched from blood (not recorded which). The origin of the receptors is a young woman who had recovered from COVID-19.

The V call is TRBV6-1, the J call TRBJ1-6; 10 bases align to TRBD1. CDR3 length: 15 residues. Germline V lookup: CDR1 MNHNS, CDR2 SASEGT. The ends lost 0 bases at V and 11 bases at J; junction bases unmatched: 4. The CDR3 sequence is CASSEATGGAAPLHF. The CDR3 coding sequence is TGTGCCAGCAGTGAAGCGACAGGGGGCGCGGCACCCCTCCACTTT.

The chain carries TRBV7-3 and TRBJ2-1; 11 bases map to TRBD2. The germline CDR1 and CDR2 sequences are SGHTA and FQGTGA. The trim removed 5 bases at V and 6 bases at J, leaving 6 bases unmatched. The CDR3 runs to 15 residues. DNA of the CDR3: TGTGCCAGCAGCCAGATAGCGGGGGGGCCCAATGAGCAGTTCTTC. The encoded protein is CASSQIAGGPNEQFF.

The rearrangement links TRBV4-3 to TRBJ1-6, with unresolved D. CDR3 length equals 14 residues. Germline lookup yields CDR1 LGHNA and CDR2 YSLEER. Trimming took off 0 bases at V and 6 bases at J, with 6 bases between the two ends. The CDR3 DNA is TGCGCCAGCAGCCAAGATCTAGGTAATTCACCCCTCCACTTT. The encoded protein is CASSQDLGNSPLHF.

The rearrangement uses TRBV6-5 and TRBJ1-1; 9 bases are a match to TRBD1. The germline gives CDR1 MNHEY, CDR2 SVGAGI. The CDR3 consists of 14 residues. V gave up 6 bases and J gave up 6 bases; unmatched junction bases: 8. The CDR3 loop is CASRSDRGGAEAFF. The CDR3 region has the DNA TGTGCCAGCAGATCCGACAGGGGGGGCGCTGAAGCTTTCTTT.

CDR3 coding DNA: TGTGCCAGCAGCTCCTCGGACAGGGGGCATCAGCCCCAGCATTTT. It encodes CASSSSDRGHQPQHF. V gene TRBV7-8 combines with J gene TRBJ1-5, with 11 bases lining up with TRBD1. The V segment lost 4 bases and the J segment 5 bases; nucleotides outside the gene matches: 4. Per the germline V gene, CDR1 is SGHVS and CDR2 is FQNEAQ. The CDR3 loop spans 15 amino acids.

The V and J genes are TRBV7-2 and TRBJ2-7; perhaps TRBD2 as D (6 bases). The CDR3 runs 18 residues. Trimming took off 1 base at V and 5 bases at J, with 24 bases between the two ends. Germline V gives CDR1 SGHTA, CDR2 FQGNSA. CDR3 sequence: CASSLGYTRGIQPHEQYF. CDR3 in DNA: TGTGCCAGCAGCTTAGGCTACACTCGCGGGATTCAACCCCACGAGCAGTACTTC.

J is TRBJ1-1 and V is TRBV11-3; 7 bases line up with TRBD1. J was trimmed by 1 base and V by 5 bases; bases with no gene match: 7. Germline V gene lookup returns CDR1 SGHNT and CDR2 YENEEA. There are 15 residues in the CDR3. The CDR3 nucleotides are TGTGCCAGCAGCGCTGGGACAGTAGGGAACACTGAAGCTTTCTTT. It codes for CASSAGTVGNTEAFF.

This chain joins TRBV7-3 and TRBJ2-3, with TRBD1 matching 9 bases. With V trimmed by 0 bases and J by 2 bases, 3 bases remained unmatched. The CDR3 consists of 16 residues. The germline V gene encodes CDR1 SGHTA and CDR2 FQGTGA. This chain's CDR3 is CASSLTGQGNTDTQYF. The CDR3 nucleotides are TGTGCCAGCAGCTTAACGGGACAGGGTAACACAGATACGCAGTATTTT.

The rearrangement uses TRBV19 and TRBJ2-5; 8 bases line up with TRBD1. This CDR3 is built from 15 residues. Per germline, CDR1 LNHDA and CDR2 SQIVND (reference sequence). Germline trimming cut 6 bases from V and 5 bases from J; bases unmatched to any gene: 11. The CDR3 region is CASRDRTGSPETQYF. CDR3 bases: TGTGCCAGTAGGGACAGGACAGGGAGCCCCGAGACCCAGTACTTC.

This clone appeared once. The genes are TRBV5-6 and TRBJ1-1, with D possibly matching TRBD1 (5 bases). The germline V gene has CDR1 SGHDT and CDR2 YYEEEE. The CDR3 covers 15 residues. V was shortened by 0 bases and J by 4 bases, with 13 bases between the two germline ends. DNA for the CDR3: TGTGCCAGCAGCTTGGTTCAGGGTATCGGCACTGAAGCTTTCTTT. Amino acid sequence: CASSLVQGIGTEAFF. Supplemented by reference TRBV5-6 and TRBJ1-1, the full variable domain reads DAGVTQSPTHLIKTRGQQVTLRCSPKSGHDTVSWYQQALGQGPQFIFQYYEEEERQRGNFPDRFSGHQFPNYSSELNVNALLLGDSALYLCASSLVQGIGTEAFFGQGTRLTVV.

This clone was seen a single time. The V gene is TRBV7-3, the J gene TRBJ2-3; 15 bases match TRBD2. This CDR3 has 15 residues. Looked up from germline, CDR1 is SGHTA and CDR2 is FQGTGA. The V and J ends lost 4 bases and 10 bases, in that order; junction bases with no gene match: 6. The DNA of the CDR3 is TGTGCCAGCAGCTCCATGGGACTAGCGGGGGGTCCGCAGTATTTT. It encodes CASSSMGLAGGPQYF.

The chain couples TRBV5-1 to TRBJ1-2; D uncertain. Trimming took 1 base from V and 0 from J, leaving 10 bases between them. The CDR3 covers 15 residues. Germline loops: CDR1 SGHRS, CDR2 YFSETQ. CDR3 DNA: TGCGCCAGCAGCTTGAGGACGGGGACTAACTATGGCTACACCTTC. Its translation is CASSLRTGTNYGYTF. The whole variable domain, filled in from reference TRBV5-1 and TRBJ1-2, reads KAGVTQTPRYLIKTRGQQVTLSCSPISGHRSVSWYQQTPGQGLQFLFEYFSETQRNKGNFPGRFSGRQFSNSRSEMNVSTLELGDSALYLCASSLRTGTNYGYTFGSGTRLTVV.

This clone has just one count. The chain combines TRBV4-3 with TRBJ2-3; 12 bases line up with TRBD2. The V and J ends lost 1 base and 4 bases, in that order; junction bases with no gene match: 9. The CDR3 loop spans 18 amino acids. Germline V lookup: CDR1 LGHNA, CDR2 YSLEER. The CDR3 loop reads CASSQVPSGGAGADTQYF. In DNA, the CDR3 is TGCGCCAGCAGCCAAGTTCCTAGCGGGGGGGCCGGGGCAGATACGCAGTATTTT.

V and J are TRBV9 and TRBJ1-4; D gene uncertain. V shed 0 bases and J shed 7 bases, with 10 bases lying between them. This CDR3 has 14 amino acids. Germline CDR1 reads SGDLS; CDR2 reads YYNGEE. The CDR3 here is CASSVDLGGEKLFF. For the CDR3, the DNA is TGTGCCAGCAGCGTAGATTTGGGAGGTGAAAAACTGTTTTTT.

The chain combines TRBV4-1 with TRBJ2-7; D is possibly TRBD2 (6 bases). This CDR3 is built from 13 residues. The germline V gene encodes CDR1 MGHRA and CDR2 YSYEKL. Trimming removed 4 bases at V and 2 bases at J, with 9 bases between. This chain's CDR3 is CASSPRETYEQYF. CDR3 DNA sequence: TGCGCCAGCAGCCCCCGGGAGACCTACGAGCAGTACTTC.

On this clone itself: Other DNA sequences in this specimen translate into the identical CDR3. The chain combines TRBV6-2 or TRBV6-3 with TRBJ2-3, with 10 bases fitting TRBD2. In germline, CDR1 is MNHEY, CDR2 SVGEGT. V was pared by 2 bases and J by 2 bases, with 4 bases of the junction left unmatched. The CDR3 consists of 16 residues. The CDR3 DNA is TGTGCCAGCAGTTACCCTGGACTAGCGGACACAGATACGCAGTATTTT. Its protein is CASSYPGLADTDTQYF.